The sequence of this TCR beta chain was determined in a study of blood T cell repertoires in COVID-19. Some clones are missing from TCRdb's copy, which holds only in-frame ones; the method was immunoSEQ multiplex PCR. The sample holds roughly 200,000 clones, roughly 77% seen once. The CDR3 is made up of 15 amino acids. The germline V and J ends were trimmed by 6 bases and 3 bases, with 17 bases remaining between them. In germline, CDR1 is LNHDA, CDR2 SQIVND (reference sequence). The V and J genes are TRBV19 and TRBJ1-1, with D possibly matching TRBD1 (6 bases). The sequence derives from a middle-aged man who had recovered from COVID-19. Sequenced material: PBMCs or T cells enriched from blood (not recorded which). The CDR3 loop reads CASRETGLTYTEAFF. The CDR3 DNA is TGTGCCAGTAGAGAAACAGGGTTGACGTACACTGAAGCTTTCTTT. Full variable domain (remainder filled in from reference TRBV19 and TRBJ1-1): DGGITQSPKYLFRKEGQNVTLSCEQNLNHDAMYWYRQDPGQGLRLIYYSQIVNDFQKGDIAEGYSVSREKKESFPLTVTSAQKNPTAFYLCASRETGLTYTEAFFGQGTRLTVV.